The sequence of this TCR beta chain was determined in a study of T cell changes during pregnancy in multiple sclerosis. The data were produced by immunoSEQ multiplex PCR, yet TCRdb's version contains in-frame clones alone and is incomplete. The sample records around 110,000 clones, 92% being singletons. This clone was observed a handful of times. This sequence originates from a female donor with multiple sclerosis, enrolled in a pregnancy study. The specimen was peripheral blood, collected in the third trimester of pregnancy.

The CDR3 bases are TGTGCCAGCAGCCCGGGACTAGTAACCGGGGAGCTGTTTTTT. It is translated as CASSPGLVTGELFF. The gene calls are TRBV11-2 and TRBJ2-2, with 8 bases identical to TRBD2. Germline-derived CDR1 and CDR2 are SGHAT and FQNNGV. The V and J ends lost 5 bases and 5 bases, in that order; junction bases with no gene match: 4. The CDR3 has 14 amino acids. Using reference TRBV11-2 and TRBJ2-2 for the parts outside the CDR3, the full variable domain is EAGVAQSPRYKIIEKRQSVAFWCNPISGHATLYWYQQILGQGPKLLIQFQNNGVVDDSQLPKDRFSAERLKGVDSTLKIQPAKLEDSAVYLCASSPGLVTGELFFGEGSRLTVL.